These 18 T cell receptor beta chains originate from one sample sequenced in a study of radiotherapy plus CTLA-4 blockade in lung cancer. Generated by immunoSEQ multiplex PCR, the TCRdb table keeps only in-frame clones and is missing some. The data hold about 93,000 clones, with 88% observed a single time. The sequenced sample was peripheral blood, obtained from a patient treated with radiotherapy plus ipilimumab. These TCRs come from a human donor with non-small cell lung cancer that progressed on radiotherapy plus ipilimumab.

This chain links TRBV5-8 with TRBJ1-5; D is uncertain. Trimming removed 4 bases from V and 1 base from J, with 15 bases in between. CDR3 size: 16 residues. Per the germline V gene, CDR1 is SGHTS and CDR2 is YDEGEE. The DNA of the CDR3 is TGTGCCAGCAGCCATTACCCTGGGAACAGCAATCAGCCCCAGCATTTT. It codes for CASSHYPGNSNQPQHF.

V gene TRBV18 combines with J gene TRBJ1-3; D not resolved. The CDR3 is 16 amino acids. Trimming left V 5 bases short and J 1 base short, with 15 bases between. Germline loops: CDR1 KGHSH, CDR2 LQKENI. For the CDR3, the DNA is TGTGCCAGCTCAGTATACGAGGAACAATCTGGAAACACCATATATTTT. Residues: CASSVYEEQSGNTIYF. Drawing the rest from reference TRBV18 and TRBJ1-3, the complete variable domain is NAGVMQNPRHLVRRRGQEARLRCSPMKGHSHVYWYRQLPEEGLKFMVYLQKENIIDESGMPKERFSAEFPKEGPSILRIQQVVRGDSAAYFCASSVYEEQSGNTIYFGEGSWLTVV.

This chain links TRBV30 with TRBJ2-6; 7 bases match TRBD2. The trim removed 2 bases at V and 2 bases at J, leaving 9 bases unmatched. CDR1 and CDR2 from the germline V gene are GTSNPN and SVGIG (reference sequence). The CDR3 is 17 residues long. CDR3 bases: TGTGCCTGGAGTCATTTACGGGACTATGCTGGGGCCAACGTCCTGACTTTC. Its translation: CAWSHLRDYAGANVLTF.

V is TRBV11-3 and J is TRBJ2-2; D is unresolved. The CDR3 totals 17 residues. CDR1 and CDR2 (germline): SGHNT, YENEEA. The V end lost 4 bases, the J end lost 0 bases, and 15 bases lay between the germline ends. DNA for the CDR3: TGTGCCAGCAGCTCCCCTCGGCGGAGCCCGAACACCGGGGAGCTGTTTTTT. This translates into CASSSPRRSPNTGELFF.

This clone was observed a single time. The chain couples TRBV12-5 to TRBJ1-5; 8 positions match TRBD1. CDR1 is LGHNT, CDR2 FRNRAP, per germline. The CDR3 sequence is 18 residues long. J was trimmed by 0 bases and V by 0 bases; bases with no gene match: 7. The CDR3 reads CASGLVRAGGFSNQPQHF. In DNA form, the CDR3 reads TGTGCTAGTGGTTTGGTACGGGCAGGGGGCTTTAGCAATCAGCCCCAGCATTTT.

The chain joins TRBV11-2 to TRBJ2-2, with D perhaps matching TRBD1 (6 bases). The V gene lost 1 base and the J gene lost 4 bases, with 19 bases spanning the gap. Germline-derived CDR1 and CDR2 are SGHAT and FQNNGV. The CDR3 sequence is 18 residues long. CDR3 in DNA: TGTGCCAGCAGCTTAGCAGTCGGTCTGGGGGCGGTCACCGGGGAGCTGTTTTTT. Translating it yields CASSLAVGLGAVTGELFF.

This clone was recorded a few times. The chain carries TRBV6-5 and TRBJ1-5; TRBD1 matches 10 bases. V shed 6 bases and J 11 bases; nucleotides not matched to a gene: 7. From germline, CDR1 is MNHEY and CDR2 SVGAGI. This CDR3 is 13 amino acids long. CDR3 protein: CASRDRGILAQHF. The CDR3 DNA reads as TGTGCCAGCAGGGACAGGGGGATCTTGGCCCAGCATTTT.

This rearrangement joins TRBV6-1 to TRBJ2-2, with D possibly TRBD1 on 5 matching bases. The CDR3 sequence is 14 residues long. V lost 4 bases to trimming and J lost 3 bases, with 9 bases between them. Germline-derived CDR1 and CDR2 are MNHNS and SASEGT. The chain's CDR3 is CASSAGLDTGELFF. The CDR3 DNA reads TGTGCCAGCAGTGCAGGGTTGGACACCGGGGAGCTGTTTTTT.

The genes are TRBV9 and TRBJ2-1; 8 positions match TRBD2. V shed 0 bases and J 1 base; nucleotides not matched to a gene: 0. The CDR3 spans 15 residues. Germline CDR1 is SGDLS and CDR2 is YYNGEE. CDR3 protein: CASSVGGGSYNEQFF. The CDR3 DNA reads TGTGCCAGCAGCGTAGGCGGGGGGTCCTACAATGAGCAGTTCTTC.

This clone was observed once. This chain links TRBV19 with TRBJ2-1; 11 positions match TRBD2. Trimming took 6 bases from V and 4 from J; bases not matched to a gene: 11. CDR1 LNHDA and CDR2 SQIVND come from the germline V gene (reference sequence). The CDR3 consists of 17 residues. The CDR3: CASSLASGRIHYNEQFF. The CDR3 DNA is TGTGCCAGTAGCCTTGCTAGCGGGAGGATCCATTACAATGAGCAGTTCTTC.

The rearrangement joins TRBV13 to TRBJ1-2; no reliable D call. CDR1 PRHDT and CDR2 FYEKMQ come from the germline V gene (reference sequence). The CDR3 consists of 14 residues. Trimming took off 5 bases at V and 0 bases at J, with 10 bases between the two ends. The CDR3 protein is CASSQPGPNYGYTF. In nucleotides, the CDR3 is TGTGCCAGCAGCCAACCCGGACCTAACTATGGCTACACCTTC.

CDR3 protein: CASRGESPHYQPQHF. CDR3 coding DNA: TGTGCCAGTAGGGGTGAGTCACCACATTATCAGCCCCAGCATTTT. V is TRBV19 and J is TRBJ1-5; D uncertain. V was shortened by 6 bases and J by 5 bases, with 17 bases between the two germline ends. CDR1 is LNHDA, CDR2 SQIVND, per germline (reference sequence). The CDR3 runs 15 residues. Using reference TRBV19 and TRBJ1-5 for the parts outside the CDR3, the full variable domain is DGGITQSPKYLFRKEGQNVTLSCEQNLNHDAMYWYRQDPGQGLRLIYYSQIVNDFQKGDIAEGYSVSREKKESFPLTVTSAQKNPTAFYLCASRGESPHYQPQHFGDGTRLSIL.

This clone appeared once. The gene calls are TRBV10-3 and TRBJ2-3, with no clear D. The CDR3 extends over 13 amino acids. The germline V and J ends were trimmed by 6 bases and 0 bases, with 7 bases remaining between them. From germline, CDR1 is ENHRY and CDR2 SYGVKD. This CDR3 is CAISIFSTDTQYF. The CDR3 nucleotides read TGTGCCATCAGCATCTTCAGCACAGATACGCAGTATTTT.

This sequence joins TRBV19 and TRBJ2-7, with a weak D call TRBD1 (6 bases). The CDR3 extends over 17 amino acids. Germline loops: CDR1 LNHDA, CDR2 SQIVND (reference sequence). V lost 4 bases and J 2 bases, leaving 21 bases between the germline ends. The CDR3 sequence is CASSTSLGRGTPYEQYF. The CDR3 DNA is TGTGCCAGTAGTACCTCCCTCGGAAGGGGGACACCCTACGAGCAGTACTTC.

Remarks on this clone: The sample contains more than one DNA sequence encoding this CDR3. The rearrangement uses TRBV30 and TRBJ2-3, with a weak D call TRBD2 (7 bases). CDR1 and CDR2 (germline): GTSNPN, SVGIG (reference sequence). Trimming took off 0 bases at V and 5 bases at J, with 15 bases between the two ends. The length of the CDR3 is 15 residues. The CDR3 region is CAWSVGGWGGDTQYF. DNA for the CDR3: TGTGCCTGGAGTGTAGGGGGGTGGGGGGGAGATACGCAGTATTTT.

J is TRBJ2-3 and V is TRBV4-1, with a weak D call TRBD2 (7 bases). The V gene lost 0 bases and the J gene lost 1 base, with 11 bases spanning the gap. Germline V gives CDR1 MGHRA, CDR2 YSYEKL. The CDR3 is 16 amino acids. The CDR3, as DNA: TGCGCCAGCAGCCAAGAAAGGGGGGGCGGCACAGATACGCAGTATTTT. The encoded protein is CASSQERGGGTDTQYF.

The J gene is TRBJ2-7, the V gene TRBV27, with a tentative D call TRBD1 (6 bases). Per germline, CDR1 MNHEY and CDR2 SMNVEV (reference sequence). Trimming took off 2 bases at V and 4 bases at J, with 24 bases between the two ends. CDR3 size: 18 residues. CDR3: CASSLSFGAEARGYEQYF. CDR3 DNA sequence: TGTGCCAGCAGTTTAAGTTTCGGGGCGGAAGCTAGGGGGTACGAGCAGTACTTC.

This sequence joins TRBV5-1 and TRBJ1-2; D remains ambiguous. The length of the CDR3 is 17 residues. The V gene's germline CDR1 is SGHRS and CDR2 YFSETQ. V was trimmed by 1 base and J by 0 bases, leaving 16 bases between them. As DNA, the CDR3 is TGCGCCAGCAGCTTGTTCCCCTGGCAGAGCCCTAACTATGGCTACACCTTC. This codes for CASSLFPWQSPNYGYTF.